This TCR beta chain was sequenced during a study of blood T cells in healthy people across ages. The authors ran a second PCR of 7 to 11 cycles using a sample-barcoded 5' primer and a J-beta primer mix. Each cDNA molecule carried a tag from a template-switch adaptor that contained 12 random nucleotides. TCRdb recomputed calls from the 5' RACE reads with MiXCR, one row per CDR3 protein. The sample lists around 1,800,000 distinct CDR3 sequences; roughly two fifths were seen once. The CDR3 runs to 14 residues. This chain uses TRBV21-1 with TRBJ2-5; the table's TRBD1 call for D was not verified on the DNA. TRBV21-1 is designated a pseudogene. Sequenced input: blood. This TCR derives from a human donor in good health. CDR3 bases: TGTGCCACCAGGCGGGACAGGGGGGTAGTTGAGCAGTACTTC. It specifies CATRRDRGVVEQYF.